The 22 T cell receptor beta chains reported below all come from one sample, sequenced in a study of blood T cell repertoires in COVID-19. Repertoires were generated with immunoSEQ multiplex PCR, while TCRdb's copy carries only in-frame clones and drops some. The sample yields about 220,000 clones, approximately 80% seen once. Input material: peripheral blood. The receptors were gathered from a human donor in a cohort sampled during active COVID-19.

The chain links TRBV29-1 to TRBJ1-2; the match to TRBD1 covers 9 bases. V was clipped by 6 bases and J by 0 bases; unmatched bases: 5. Germline assignment: CDR1 SQVTM and CDR2 ANQGSEA. There are 14 residues in the CDR3. The CDR3 spells CSVGQGTANYGYTF. In DNA form, the CDR3 reads TGCAGCGTCGGACAGGGGACCGCTAACTATGGCTACACCTTC.

V and J are TRBV7-2 and TRBJ2-3; TRBD1 agrees at 9 bases. The germline gives CDR1 SGHTA, CDR2 FQGNSA. The J segment lost 4 bases and the V segment lost 5 bases, leaving 7 bases of the junction unmatched. The CDR3 has 15 residues. The CDR3 region has the DNA TGTGCCAGCAGCCGGGACAGGGAGTCGTCAGATACGCAGTATTTT. Its translation: CASSRDRESSDTQYF.

The genes are TRBV3-1 (or the pseudogene TRBV3-2) and TRBJ1-5, with unresolved D. The CDR3 spans 13 residues. With 4 bases removed from V and 7 bases from J, the gap between germline ends came to 11 bases. Germline V CDR1 and CDR2: LGHDT, YNNKEL (reference sequence). CDR3 residues: CASSPSRRQPQHF. In DNA, the CDR3 is TGTGCCAGCAGCCCTAGCCGACGCCAGCCCCAGCATTTT.

This chain connects TRBV7-3 to TRBJ2-3; 10 bases fit TRBD2. J was trimmed by 1 base and V by 5 bases; bases with no gene match: 3. Germline CDR1 reads SGHTA; CDR2 reads FQGTGA. The CDR3 extends over 15 amino acids. DNA for the CDR3: TGTGCCAGCAGCCTAGCGGGGGTCCGCACAGATACGCAGTATTTT. Translation gives CASSLAGVRTDTQYF.

V gene TRBV5-5 combines with J gene TRBJ1-1; tentatively, D is TRBD1 (5 bases). The V gene lost 3 bases and the J gene lost 5 bases, with 8 bases spanning the gap. The CDR3 totals 12 residues. Germline-derived CDR1 and CDR2 are SGHKS and YYEKEE (reference sequence). Here the CDR3 reads CASSSEGTEAFF. In DNA, the CDR3 is TGTGCCAGCAGCTCGGAGGGGACTGAAGCTTTCTTT.

Details on this clone: At one of its ends the junction is not consistent with the germline gene, which may arise from a read error. V gene TRBV28 combines with J gene TRBJ1-2; D is undetermined. Germline V lookup: CDR1 MDHEN, CDR2 SYDVKM. CDR3 length: 12 residues. CDR3 nucleotides: TGTGCCGGCAGTTCTCTTTACTATGGCTACACCTTC. It encodes CAGSSLYYGYTF.

The chain has TRBV24-1 and TRBJ2-2; D is uncertain. Trimming cost V 8 bases and J 0 bases, with 6 bases left between them. The CDR3 has 13 residues. Germline lookup yields CDR1 KGHDR and CDR2 SFDVKD. The CDR3, as DNA: TGTGCCACCAACAGTACGAACACCGGGGAGCTGTTTTTT. Amino acid sequence: CATNSTNTGELFF.

The rearrangement links TRBV27 to TRBJ1-5; 7 nucleotides line up with TRBD1. The V segment lost 6 bases and the J segment 3 bases; nucleotides outside the gene matches: 5. Germline V CDR1 and CDR2: MNHEY, SMNVEV (reference sequence). This CDR3 region has 14 residues. CDR3 DNA: TGTGCCAGCAGAGGGGGCGCGAACAATCAGCCCCAGCATTTT. Translation: CASRGGANNQPQHF.

The genes are TRBV5-1 and TRBJ1-2, with TRBD1 matching 9 bases. CDR1 is SGHRS, CDR2 YFSETQ, per germline. J was trimmed by 2 bases and V by 3 bases; bases with no gene match: 2. CDR3 length: 14 residues. CDR3 loop: CASSSGTGNYGYTF. Here the CDR3 DNA reads TGCGCCAGCAGCTCGGGGACAGGGAACTATGGCTACACCTTC.

This CDR3 is CASSLKGAESNQPQHF. The DNA for the CDR3 is TGTGCCAGCAGCTTAAAGGGGGCTGAGAGCAATCAGCCCCAGCATTTT. The chain is built from TRBV7-8 and TRBJ1-5, with 7 bases matching TRBD1. J lost 1 base, V lost 2 bases, and 5 bases had no gene match. The germline V gene has CDR1 SGHVS and CDR2 FQNEAQ. The CDR3 is 16 residues long.

This chain links TRBV9 with TRBJ2-5; TRBD2 matches at 7 bases. The length of the CDR3 is 12 residues. Germline assignment: CDR1 SGDLS and CDR2 YYNGEE. J was trimmed by 2 bases and V by 8 bases; bases with no gene match: 3. CDR3 residues: CARTGRQETQYF. CDR3 in DNA: TGTGCCAGAACCGGGAGGCAAGAGACCCAGTACTTC.

This clone was detected only a few times. V and J are TRBV28 and TRBJ1-1; no clear D gene. Trimming shortened V by 1 base and J by 2 bases, and 17 bases separated the two germline ends. CDR3 size: 17 residues. Germline V gene lookup returns CDR1 MDHEN and CDR2 SYDVKM. DNA for the CDR3: TGTGCCAGCAGTTTATATAGCGGCCAGAGTTCCAACACTGAAGCTTTCTTT. Amino acids: CASSLYSGQSSNTEAFF.

This clone was seen more than once but under ten times. This chain connects TRBV10-3 to TRBJ2-7; TRBD2 aligns across 7 bases. The germline CDR1 and CDR2 sequences are ENHRY and SYGVKD. Unmatched junction bases numbered 6, after V lost 3 bases and J lost 7 bases. The CDR3 extends over 13 amino acids. The CDR3 DNA follows: TGTGCCATCAGTGACCAAGGACTAGGAGAGCAGTACTTC. This codes for CAISDQGLGEQYF.

The chain uses TRBV7-9 and TRBJ2-3, with 8 bases that match TRBD2. This CDR3 has 15 residues. Trimming removed 7 bases from V and 1 base from J; junction bases left unmatched: 7. Per germline, CDR1 SEHNR and CDR2 FQNEAQ (reference sequence). Here the CDR3 reads CASTPPGGRTDTQYF. The CDR3 coding sequence is TGTGCCAGCACCCCCCCGGGGGGGCGCACAGATACGCAGTATTTT. Variable domain in full (rest from reference TRBV7-9 and TRBJ2-3): DTGVSQNPRHKITKRGQNVTFRCDPISEHNRLYWYRQTLGQGPEFLTYFQNEAQLEKSRLLSDRFSAERPKGSFSTLEIQRTEQGDSAMYLCASTPPGGRTDTQYFGPGTRLTVL.

V usage is TRBV2 and J usage is TRBJ1-6; a possible D gene is TRBD1 (5 bases). The CDR3 sequence is 14 residues long. Germline lookup yields CDR1 SNHLY and CDR2 FYNNEI. The germline V and J ends were trimmed by 5 bases and 7 bases, with 12 bases remaining between them. The DNA for the CDR3 is TGTGCCAGCAGTTCAGGGTTGGGGAATTCACCCCTCCACTTT. Its translation is CASSSGLGNSPLHF.

V is TRBV5-1 and J is TRBJ1-2, with 7 bases matching TRBD1. V gave up 6 bases and J gave up 4 bases; unmatched junction bases: 12. This CDR3 has 15 residues. Germline V CDR1 and CDR2: SGHRS, YFSETQ. The CDR3 nucleotides are TGCGCCAGCATGGATGGCCCCAGGACAGGCTATGGCTACACCTTC. Its translation is CASMDGPRTGYGYTF.

This clone occurred a few times. The chain employs TRBV6-5 and TRBJ1-1; 8 bases align to TRBD1. The J segment lost 1 base and the V segment lost 6 bases, leaving 1 base of the junction unmatched. Germline V gives CDR1 MNHEY, CDR2 SVGAGI. CDR3 length: 13 residues. The CDR3, as DNA: TGTGCCAGCAGGGGGACAGGGAACACTGAAGCTTTCTTT. It translates to CASRGTGNTEAFF.

The rearrangement links TRBV7-3 to TRBJ2-1; 15 nucleotides line up with TRBD2. V lost 2 bases to trimming and J lost 7 bases; unmatched junction nucleotides: 6. Germline V gives CDR1 SGHTA, CDR2 FQGTGA. The CDR3 has 17 amino acids. The CDR3 spells CASSLHGTSGGKNEQFF. In DNA, the CDR3 is TGTGCCAGCAGCTTACACGGGACTAGCGGGGGGAAGAATGAGCAGTTCTTC.

With respect to this clone: The junction departs from germline at one end; a sequencing error may be responsible. V usage is TRBV7-7 and J usage is TRBJ2-7, with TRBD2 matching 10 bases. The CDR3 loop spans 14 amino acids. Germline V gives CDR1 SSHAT, CDR2 FNYEAQ (reference sequence). Here the CDR3 DNA reads TGTGCTAGCAGCTTAACTGGGACTAGCGCCGAGCAGTACTTC. Translation gives CASSLTGTSAEQYF. Drawing the rest from reference TRBV7-7 and TRBJ2-7, the complete variable domain is GAGVSQSPRYKVTKRGQDVTLRCDPISSHATLYWYQQALGQGPEFLTYFNYEAQPDKSGLPSDRFSAERPEGSISTLTIQRTEQRDSAMYRCASSLTGTSAEQYFGPGTRLTVT.

The chain employs TRBV7-2 and TRBJ2-7; TRBD2 matches at 10 bases. The CDR3 is 15 amino acids. After removal of 2 bases from V and 3 bases from J, the junction contained 4 bases not matched to a gene. The germline V gene has CDR1 SGHTA and CDR2 FQGNSA. The CDR3 DNA follows: TGTGCCAGCAGCTTAACCCTAGCGGGGGACTACGAGCAGTACTTC. Its protein is CASSLTLAGDYEQYF.

This rearrangement joins TRBV9 to TRBJ2-7; D possibly corresponds to TRBD1 (6 bases). Per germline, CDR1 SGDLS and CDR2 YYNGEE. The CDR3 has 13 residues. The V end lost 2 bases, the J end lost 3 bases, and 9 bases lay between the germline ends. CDR3 in amino acids: CASSVRDNYEQYF. CDR3 coding DNA: TGTGCCAGCAGCGTCAGGGACAACTACGAGCAGTACTTC. Together with reference TRBV9 and TRBJ2-7, the CDR3 gives the full variable domain: DSGVTQTPKHLITATGQRVTLRCSPRSGDLSVYWYQQSLDQGLQFLIQYYNGEERAKGNILERFSAQQFPDLHSELNLSSLELGDSALYFCASSVRDNYEQYFGPGTRLTVT.

The rearrangement links TRBV13 to TRBJ2-7; D uncertain. This CDR3 comprises 11 residues. The germline gives CDR1 PRHDT, CDR2 FYEKMQ (reference sequence). V was pared by 5 bases and J by 1 base, with 3 bases between. CDR3 residues: CASSQSYEQYF. In DNA form, the CDR3 reads TGTGCCAGCAGCCAGTCCTACGAGCAGTACTTC. Based on the CDR3 plus reference TRBV13 and TRBJ2-7, the full variable domain is AAGVIQSPRHLIKEKRETATLKCYPIPRHDTVYWYQQGPGQDPQFLISFYEKMQSDKGSIPDRFSAQQFSDYHSELNMSSLELGDSALYFCASSQSYEQYFGPGTRLTVT.